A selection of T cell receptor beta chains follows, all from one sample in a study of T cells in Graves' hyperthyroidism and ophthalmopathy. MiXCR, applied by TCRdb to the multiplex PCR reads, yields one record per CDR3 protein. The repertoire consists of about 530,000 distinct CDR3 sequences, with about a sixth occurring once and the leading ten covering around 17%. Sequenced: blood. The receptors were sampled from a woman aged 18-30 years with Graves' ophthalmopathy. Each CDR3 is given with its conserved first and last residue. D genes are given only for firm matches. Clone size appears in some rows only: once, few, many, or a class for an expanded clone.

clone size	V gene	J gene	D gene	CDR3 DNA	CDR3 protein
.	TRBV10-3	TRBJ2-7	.	TGTGCCACAGGGGGGGGGCAGGGGGAGCAGTACTTC	CATGGGQGEQYF
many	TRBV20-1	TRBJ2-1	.	TGCAGTGCTAGGGGGGAGACTAGTTTTACTGAGCAGTTCTTC	CSARGETSFTEQFF
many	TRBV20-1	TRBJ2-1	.	TGCAGTGCGACAAACCTCGATGAGCAGTTCTTC	CSATNLDEQFF
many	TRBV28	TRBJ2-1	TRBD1	TGTGCCAGCCAAAACGACAGGGGTTCCAAAAATGAGCAGTTCTTC	CASQNDRGSKNEQFF
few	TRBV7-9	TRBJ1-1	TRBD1	TGTGCCAGCAGCTTGCCCCCTGGACAGGGGGCGAGTACTGAAGCTTTCTTT	CASSLPPGQGASTEAFF
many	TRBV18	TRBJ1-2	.	TGTGCCAGCTCACCAAATTCGGCAGTCGCCCATGATGGCTACACCTTC	CASSPNSAVAHDGYTF
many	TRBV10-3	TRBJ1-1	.	TGTGCCATCAGTGTTGGCCCCCAGAACACTGAAGCTTTCTTT	CAISVGPQNTEAFF
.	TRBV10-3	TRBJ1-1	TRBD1	TGTGCCACCCACGGACAGGGGATGACTGAAGCTTTCTTT	CATHGQGMTEAFF
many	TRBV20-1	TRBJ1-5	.	TGCAGTGCTAGTGAGCGGGTTAGCAATCAGCCCCAGCATTTT	CSASERVSNQPQHF
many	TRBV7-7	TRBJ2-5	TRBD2	TGTGCTAGCAGCTTAAACTTAGCGGGGAAAGAGACCCAGTACTTC	CASSLNLAGKETQYF
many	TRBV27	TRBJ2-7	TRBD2	TGTGCCAGCAGCCTGGTCTCAGCGGGGGGTGAGCAGTACTTC	CASSLVSAGGEQYF
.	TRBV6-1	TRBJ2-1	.	TGTGCCAGCAGTCCGGGCCCGGGACTCGATGAGCAGTTCTTC	CASSPGPGLDEQFF
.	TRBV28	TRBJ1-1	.	TGTGCCAGCAGTTTAATTCAAACAATGAACACTGAAGCTTTCTTT	CASSLIQTMNTEAFF
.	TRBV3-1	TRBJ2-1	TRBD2	TGTGCCAGCAGCCAAGTGGGGCTAGCGGGAGTCAATGAGCAGTTCTTC	CASSQVGLAGVNEQFF
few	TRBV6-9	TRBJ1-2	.	TGCGCCAGCAGTTACGCAGGAACGAGCGGCTACACCTTC	CASSYAGTSGYTF
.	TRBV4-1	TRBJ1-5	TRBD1	TGCGCCAGCAGCCAAGATGGGACAGGGGCACGTCAGCCCCAGCATTTT	CASSQDGTGARQPQHF
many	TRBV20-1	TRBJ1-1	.	TGCAGTGCTACGAAAATAGGACGGACCATGAACACTGAAGCTTTCTTT	CSATKIGRTMNTEAFF
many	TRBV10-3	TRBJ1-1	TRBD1	TGTGCCACAAACAGGGGGAACATGAACACTGAAGCTTTCTTT	CATNRGNMNTEAFF
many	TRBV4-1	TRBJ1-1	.	TGCGCCAGCAGCCAAGATGGACGAGGTACCTCAAAAGCTTTCTTT	CASSQDGRGTSKAFF
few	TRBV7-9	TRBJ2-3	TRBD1	TGTGCCAGCAGCTCGGGGACAGGGAAGGGGACAGATACGCAGTATTTT	CASSSGTGKGTDTQYF
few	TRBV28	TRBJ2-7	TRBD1	TGTGCCAGCAGTTTAAATCTTCGGGACAGGGTTCTCTCCTCCTACGAGCAGTACTTC	CASSLNLRDRVLSSYEQYF
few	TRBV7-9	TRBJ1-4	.	TGTGCCAGCATCCAGGACGGAACTAATGAAAAACTGTTTTTT	CASIQDGTNEKLFF
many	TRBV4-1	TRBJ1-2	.	TGCGCCAGCAGTCCCCAACGACAGTATGGCTACACCTTC	CASSPQRQYGYTF
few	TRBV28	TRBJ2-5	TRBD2	TGTGCCAGCAGTGCCTCCCGAGCGGGGCAGACCCAGTACTTC	CASSASRAGQTQYF
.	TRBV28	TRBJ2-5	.	TGTGCCAGCAGTTTTAACGCAGGGGGGGCCGGTAAGACCCAGTACTTC	CASSFNAGGAGKTQYF
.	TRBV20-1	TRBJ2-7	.	TGCAGTGCTAGAAGTGGGAACTCCTACGAGCAGTACTTC	CSARSGNSYEQYF
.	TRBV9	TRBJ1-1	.	TGTGCCAGCAGCGTAGCCGGAGCAGCGCCGAACACTGAAGCTTTCTTT	CASSVAGAAPNTEAFF
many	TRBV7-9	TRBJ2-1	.	TGTGCCAGCAGCCCCAGGGCGGCCCTGGATGAGCAGTTCTTC	CASSPRAALDEQFF
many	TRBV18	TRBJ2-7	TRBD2	TGTGCCAGCTCCAACCAAGGGCTAGCGGAGGACGAGCAGTACTTC	CASSNQGLAEDEQYF
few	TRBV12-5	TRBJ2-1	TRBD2	TGTGCTAGTCTTCGGGGGGGGAGGGGCGATGAGCAGTTCTTC	CASLRGGRGDEQFF
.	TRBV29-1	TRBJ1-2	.	TGCAGCGTTGTTTGGAGGGATGACTATGGCTACACCTTC	CSVVWRDDYGYTF
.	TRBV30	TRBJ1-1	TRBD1	TGTGCCACCATTCACCCAGGGGGCAACACTGAAGCTTTCTTT	CATIHPGGNTEAFF
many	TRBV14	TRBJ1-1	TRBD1	TGTGCCAGCAGCCAAGATACCTGGACAGGGCGGAGTGAAGCTTTCTTT	CASSQDTWTGRSEAFF
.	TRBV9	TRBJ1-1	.	TGTGCCAGCAGCCCCCCTGTAGGGGGGAGAGCTTTCTTT	CASSPPVGGRAFF
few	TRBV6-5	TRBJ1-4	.	TGTGCCAGCAGTTACGCGGGGGGGGGGAATGAAAAACTGTTTTTT	CASSYAGGGNEKLFF
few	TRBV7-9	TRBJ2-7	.	TGTGCCAGCATGGCAGCCGGGGAAGAGCAGTACTTC	CASMAAGEEQYF
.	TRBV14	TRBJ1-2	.	TGTGCCAGCAGCCAATACTCCGCTAACTATGGCTACACCTTC	CASSQYSANYGYTF
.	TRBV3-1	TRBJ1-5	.	TGTGCCAGCAGCCAAAGCCCCTTTTCGGCGCTTAGCAATCAGCCCCAGCATTTT	CASSQSPFSALSNQPQHF
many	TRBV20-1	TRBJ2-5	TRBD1	TGCAGTGCTAGAGCGGGGACAGGGCGAGAGACCCAGTACTTC	CSARAGTGRETQYF
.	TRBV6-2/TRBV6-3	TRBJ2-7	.	TGTGCCAGCAGTTATGGTGGCGGGGACCCCTACGAGCAGTACTTC	CASSYGGGDPYEQYF
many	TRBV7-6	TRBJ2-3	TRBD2	TGTGCCAGCAGCAGAGGACTAGCGGGATCGGGCACAGATACGCAGTATTTT	CASSRGLAGSGTDTQYF
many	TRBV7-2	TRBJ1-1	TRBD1	TGTGCCAGCAGCTTAACTAGGGGGCGATGGACTGAAGCTTTCTTT	CASSLTRGRWTEAFF